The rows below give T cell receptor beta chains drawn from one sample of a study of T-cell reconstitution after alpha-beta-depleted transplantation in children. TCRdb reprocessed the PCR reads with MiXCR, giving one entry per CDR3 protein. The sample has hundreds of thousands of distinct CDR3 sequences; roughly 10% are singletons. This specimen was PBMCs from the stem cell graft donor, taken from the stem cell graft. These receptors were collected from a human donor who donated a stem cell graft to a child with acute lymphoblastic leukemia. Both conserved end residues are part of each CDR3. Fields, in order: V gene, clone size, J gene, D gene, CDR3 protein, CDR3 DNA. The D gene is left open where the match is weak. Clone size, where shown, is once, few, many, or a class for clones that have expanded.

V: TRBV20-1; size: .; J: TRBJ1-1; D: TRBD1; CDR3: CSWGRQGTEAFF; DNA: TGCAGTTGGGGCCGACAGGGCACTGAAGCTTTCTTT
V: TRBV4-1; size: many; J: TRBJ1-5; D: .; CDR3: CASSLSAGRQPQHF; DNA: TGCGCCAGCAGCCTGTCGGCAGGGAGGCAGCCCCAGCATTTT
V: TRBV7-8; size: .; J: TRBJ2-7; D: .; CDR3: CASSLGTYYEQYF; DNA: TGTGCCAGCAGCTTAGGGACTTACTACGAGCAGTACTTC
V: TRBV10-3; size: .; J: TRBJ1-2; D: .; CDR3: CAISGGPRGAVYGYTF; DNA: TGTGCCATCAGTGGAGGGCCCAGGGGAGCTGTCTATGGCTACACCTTC
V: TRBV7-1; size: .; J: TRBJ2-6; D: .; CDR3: CASSGAAGANVLTF; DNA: TGTGCCAGCAGCGGAGCTGCTGGGGCCAACGTCCTGACTTTC
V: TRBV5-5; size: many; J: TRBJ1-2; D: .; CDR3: CASSLNGYYGYTF; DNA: TGTGCCAGCAGCTTAAATGGCTACTATGGCTACACCTTC
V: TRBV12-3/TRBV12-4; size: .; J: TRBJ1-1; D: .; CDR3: CASSPYPEAFF; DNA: TGTGCCAGCAGTCCTTACCCTGAAGCTTTCTTT
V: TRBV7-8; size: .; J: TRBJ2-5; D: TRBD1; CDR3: CASSSRGQGAETQYF; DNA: TGTGCCAGCAGCTCTCGGGGACAGGGCGCCGAGACCCAGTACTTC
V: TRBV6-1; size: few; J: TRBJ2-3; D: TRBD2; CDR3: CASSELAASGADTQYF; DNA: TGTGCCAGCAGTGAACTTGCGGCTAGCGGGGCAGATACGCAGTATTTT
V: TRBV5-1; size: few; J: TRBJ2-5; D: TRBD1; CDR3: CASSRGDRGQETQYF; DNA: TGCGCCAGCAGCAGGGGGGACAGGGGTCAAGAGACCCAGTACTTC
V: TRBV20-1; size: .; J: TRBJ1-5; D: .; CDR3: CSARSTGSGDQPQHF; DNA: TGCAGTGCTAGATCTACAGGGAGCGGCGATCAGCCCCAGCATTTT
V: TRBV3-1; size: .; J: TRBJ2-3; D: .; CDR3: CASSQDKGHTQYF; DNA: TGTGCCAGCAGCCAAGATAAAGGGCATACGCAGTATTTT
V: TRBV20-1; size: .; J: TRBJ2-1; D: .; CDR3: CSARDPASSYNEQFF; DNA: TGCAGTGCTAGAGACCCAGCAAGCTCCTACAATGAGCAGTTCTTC
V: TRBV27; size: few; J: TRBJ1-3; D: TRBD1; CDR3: CASRATGTGSGNTIYF; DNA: TGTGCCAGCAGGGCGACAGGGACTGGGTCTGGAAACACCATATATTTT
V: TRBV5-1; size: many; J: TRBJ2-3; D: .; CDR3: CASSLQVPDTQYF; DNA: TGCGCCAGCAGCTTGCAAGTACCAGATACGCAGTATTTT
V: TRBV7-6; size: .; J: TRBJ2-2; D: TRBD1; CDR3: CASSLQTGTNTGELFF; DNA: TGTGCCAGCAGCCTCCAGACAGGGACCAACACCGGGGAGCTGTTTTTT
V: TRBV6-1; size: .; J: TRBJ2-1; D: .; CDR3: CASGGTGRDEQFF; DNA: TGTGCCAGCGGGGGTACCGGCAGGGATGAGCAGTTCTTC
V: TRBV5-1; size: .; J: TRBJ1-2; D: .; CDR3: CATSEGENYGYTF; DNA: TGCGCCACTAGTGAGGGAGAAAACTATGGCTACACCTTC
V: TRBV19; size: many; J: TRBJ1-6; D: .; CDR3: CASSIDRRGMALHF; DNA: TGTGCCAGTAGTATAGATCGCCGGGGGATGGCCCTCCACTTT
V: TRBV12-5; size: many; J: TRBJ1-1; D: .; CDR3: CASGFAQGKTEAFF; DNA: TGTGCTAGTGGTTTCGCGCAGGGTAAAACTGAAGCTTTCTTT
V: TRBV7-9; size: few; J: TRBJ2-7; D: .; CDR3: CASSLVSYEQYF; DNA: TGTGCCAGCAGCTTAGTCTCCTACGAGCAGTACTTC
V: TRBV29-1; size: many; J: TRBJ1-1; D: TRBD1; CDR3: CSGAGQMNTEAFF; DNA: TGCAGCGGAGCGGGACAGATGAACACTGAAGCTTTCTTT
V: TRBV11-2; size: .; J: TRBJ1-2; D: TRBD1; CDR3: CASSRTRDRDGYTF; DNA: TGTGCCAGCAGCCGCACCCGGGACAGAGATGGCTACACCTTC
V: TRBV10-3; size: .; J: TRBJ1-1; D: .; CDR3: CAIGGVGGEGPEAFF; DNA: TGTGCCATCGGGGGGGTGGGGGGCGAGGGTCCTGAAGCTTTCTTT
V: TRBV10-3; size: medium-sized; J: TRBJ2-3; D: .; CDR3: CAISSGDTQYF; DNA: TGTGCCATCAGCTCCGGAGATACGCAGTATTTT
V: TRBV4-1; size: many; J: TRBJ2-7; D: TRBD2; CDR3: CASTRGGEQYF; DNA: TGCGCCAGCACCCGCGGGGGAGAGCAGTACTTC
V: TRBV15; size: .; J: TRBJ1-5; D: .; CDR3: CATSSRVSNQPQHF; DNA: TGTGCCACCAGCAGCCGGGTCTCCAATCAGCCCCAGCATTTT
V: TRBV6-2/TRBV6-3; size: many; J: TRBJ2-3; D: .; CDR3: CASSVGGTDTQYF; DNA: TGTGCCAGCAGTGTAGGCGGCACAGATACGCAGTATTTT
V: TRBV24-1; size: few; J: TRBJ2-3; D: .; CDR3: CATAGADVDTQYF; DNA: TGTGCCACCGCGGGGGCCGATGTAGATACGCAGTATTTT
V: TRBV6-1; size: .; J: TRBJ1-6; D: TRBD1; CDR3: CASTRTGNDNSPLHF; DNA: TGTGCCAGCACCCGGACAGGGAATGATAATTCACCCCTCCACTTT
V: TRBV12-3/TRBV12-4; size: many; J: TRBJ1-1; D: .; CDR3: CATGVQWAEAFF; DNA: TGTGCCACCGGAGTGCAGTGGGCTGAAGCTTTCTTT
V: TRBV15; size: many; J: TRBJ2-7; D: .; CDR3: CATSSRVSYEQYF; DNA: TGTGCCACCAGCAGCAGGGTCTCCTACGAGCAGTACTTC
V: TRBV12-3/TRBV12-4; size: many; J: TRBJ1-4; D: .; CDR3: CASSLNRSPNEKLFF; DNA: TGTGCCAGCAGTTTAAACAGGAGCCCTAATGAAAAACTGTTTTTT
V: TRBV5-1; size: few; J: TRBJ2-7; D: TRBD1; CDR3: CASSLRTGSLYEQYF; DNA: TGCGCCAGCAGCTTGAGGACAGGTTCTCTCTACGAGCAGTACTTC
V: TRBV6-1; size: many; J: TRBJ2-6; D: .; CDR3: CASSEVAASGANVLTF; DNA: TGTGCCAGCAGTGAAGTCGCAGCCTCTGGGGCCAACGTCCTGACTTTC
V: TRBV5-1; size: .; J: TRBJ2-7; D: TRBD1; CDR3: CASSLGQGPSYEQYF; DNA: TGCGCCAGCAGCTTGGGACAGGGACCCTCCTACGAGCAGTACTTC
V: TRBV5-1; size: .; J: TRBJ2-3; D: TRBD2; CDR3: CASSPTSGGIGTDTQYF; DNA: TGCGCCAGCAGCCCGACTAGCGGGGGAATCGGTACAGATACGCAGTATTTT
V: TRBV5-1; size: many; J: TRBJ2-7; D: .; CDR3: CASSSGNSYEQYF; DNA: TGCGCCAGCAGCTCGGGGAACTCCTACGAGCAGTACTTC
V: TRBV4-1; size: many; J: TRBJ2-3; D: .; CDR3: CASSQDGGSTDTQYF; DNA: TGCGCCAGCAGCCAAGATGGGGGGAGCACAGATACGCAGTATTTT
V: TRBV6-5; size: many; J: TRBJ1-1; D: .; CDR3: CASSYPLGGGIAEAFF; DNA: TGTGCCAGCAGTTACCCCCTGGGGGGAGGGATCGCTGAAGCTTTCTTT
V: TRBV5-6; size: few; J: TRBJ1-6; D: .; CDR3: CASSLEKAGSYNSPLHF; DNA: TGTGCCAGCAGCTTGGAGAAGGCGGGCTCCTATAATTCACCCCTCCACTTT
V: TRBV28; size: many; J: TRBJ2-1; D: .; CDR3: CASSFPFAHEQFF; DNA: TGTGCCAGCAGTTTCCCCTTCGCCCATGAGCAGTTCTTC
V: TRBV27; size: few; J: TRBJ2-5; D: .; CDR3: CASSSFGTQYF; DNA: TGTGCCAGCAGTTCCTTCGGGACCCAGTACTTC